Presented here are 21 T cell receptor beta chains from one specimen sequenced in a study of beta chain features in type 1 diabetes. The isolated RNA, all of it, was reverse transcribed, so expressed TCRB transcripts were what got sequenced. TCRdb keeps only in-frame clones here, not all; method: immunoSEQ multiplex PCR. This table holds about 900,000 clones, under 20% found once. Sequenced sample: naive CD4+ T cells from blood. These receptors all stem from a woman younger than 30 in good health.

This clone was observed a few times. The sample contains more than one DNA sequence encoding this CDR3. The chain employs TRBV7-2 and TRBJ2-3; D remains ambiguous. V lost 2 bases and J lost 0, with 6 bases in between. This CDR3 comprises 14 residues. Germline V lookup: CDR1 SGHTA, CDR2 FQGNSA. CDR3 sequence reads: CASSLRMSTDTQYF. The CDR3 DNA follows: TGTGCCAGCAGCTTAAGGATGAGCACAGATACGCAGTATTTT.

This CDR3 reads CASTPNEQFF. The CDR3 nucleotides read TGCGCCAGCACCCCAAATGAGCAGTTCTTC. This chain connects TRBV5-1 to TRBJ2-1, with unresolved D. Trimming left V 6 bases short and J 7 bases short, with 5 bases between. The CDR3 is 10 amino acids. Per germline, CDR1 SGHRS and CDR2 YFSETQ. The full variable domain, rest sourced from reference TRBV5-1 and TRBJ2-1, is KAGVTQTPRYLIKTRGQQVTLSCSPISGHRSVSWYQQTPGQGLQFLFEYFSETQRNKGNFPGRFSGRQFSNSRSEMNVSTLELGDSALYLCASTPNEQFFGPGTRLTVL.

This clone has more than one count but fewer than ten. The chain joins TRBV2 to TRBJ2-3; D perhaps matches TRBD2 (6 bases). This CDR3 has 14 amino acids. Germline-derived CDR1 and CDR2 are SNHLY and FYNNEI. Trimming removed 6 bases from V and 2 bases from J, with 12 bases in between. CDR3 sequence (DNA): TGTGCCAGCAGCCCATGGACTATCACAGATACGCAGTATTTT. Translating gives CASSPWTITDTQYF. Variable domain in full (rest from reference TRBV2 and TRBJ2-3): EPEVTQTPSHQVTQMGQEVILRCVPISNHLYFYWYRQILGQKVEFLVSFYNNEISEKSEIFDDQFSVERPDGSNFTLKIRSTKLEDSAMYFCASSPWTITDTQYFGPGTRLTVL.

The CDR3 nucleotides are TGTGCCAGCAGTTTGGCGGGTGGTGTCACTGAAGCTTTCTTT. Translation gives CASSLAGGVTEAFF. The J gene is TRBJ1-1, the V gene TRBV28; unclear D gene. V was trimmed by 3 bases and J by 4 bases, leaving 12 bases between them. This CDR3 comprises 14 residues. Germline assignment: CDR1 MDHEN and CDR2 SYDVKM. Supplemented by reference TRBV28 and TRBJ1-1, the full variable domain reads DVKVTQSSRYLVKRTGEKVFLECVQDMDHENMFWYRQDPGLGLRLIYFSYDVKMKEKGDIPEGYSVSREKKERFSLILESASTNQTSMYLCASSLAGGVTEAFFGQGTRLTVV.

The rearrangement uses TRBV14 and TRBJ1-2; D call uncertain. V was trimmed by 2 bases and J by 0 bases, leaving 10 bases between them. Per the germline V gene, CDR1 is SGHDN and CDR2 is FVKESK. The CDR3 is 15 residues long. CDR3: CASSQLGKANYGYTF. The CDR3 DNA sequence: TGTGCCAGCAGCCAATTGGGAAAAGCTAACTATGGCTACACCTTC.

The chain employs TRBV19 and TRBJ2-1; TRBD2 is a possible D gene (6 bases). Between the trimmed V and J ends, which lost 1 base and 6 bases, there was a span of 16 bases. Germline V gene data show CDR1 as LNHDA and CDR2 as SQIVND (reference sequence). The CDR3 is made up of 16 amino acids. CDR3 protein: CASSIGTGVAINEQFF. The CDR3 DNA reads TGTGCCAGTAGTATAGGTACGGGGGTCGCAATCAATGAGCAGTTCTTC.

This clone was seen a handful of times. Other nucleotide sequences in the sample specify the same CDR3. This sequence joins TRBV2 and TRBJ1-2, with no clear D. The CDR3 is made up of 13 amino acids. Trimming took off 4 bases at V and 2 bases at J, with 8 bases between the two ends. Germline V gene data show CDR1 as SNHLY and CDR2 as FYNNEI. CDR3 sequence: CASSVGQNYGYTF. Written as DNA, the CDR3 is TGTGCCAGCAGTGTAGGGCAGAACTATGGCTACACCTTC. The entire variable domain, with the rest obtained from reference TRBV2 and TRBJ1-2, is as follows: EPEVTQTPSHQVTQMGQEVILRCVPISNHLYFYWYRQILGQKVEFLVSFYNNEISEKSEIFDDQFSVERPDGSNFTLKIRSTKLEDSAMYFCASSVGQNYGYTFGSGTRLTVV.

The sample holds a few counts of this clone. This chain connects TRBV7-2 to TRBJ2-1; D call uncertain. The CDR3 has 12 residues. Germline values: CDR1 SGHTA, CDR2 FQGNSA. V was clipped by 5 bases and J by 8 bases, with 10 bases between them. The CDR3 reads CASSGPMYEQFF. The CDR3 DNA reads TGTGCCAGCAGCGGTCCTATGTATGAGCAGTTCTTC.

This clone was seen at least ten times. The genes are TRBV28 and TRBJ2-7; 8 nucleotides align to TRBD1. Germline lookup yields CDR1 MDHEN and CDR2 SYDVKM. V gave up 4 bases and J gave up 3 bases; unmatched junction bases: 5. The CDR3 is made up of 14 amino acids. CDR3 in amino acids: CASSSGQAYYEQYF. For the CDR3, the DNA is TGTGCCAGCAGTTCGGGACAGGCCTACTACGAGCAGTACTTC.

The rearrangement uses TRBV6-5 and TRBJ2-7, with D unresolved. The CDR3 extends over 13 amino acids. The germline CDR1 and CDR2 sequences are MNHEY and SVGAGI. V was pared by 8 bases and J by 5 bases, with 16 bases between. CDR3 residues: CASGLHETHEQYF. In nucleotides, the CDR3 is TGTGCCAGCGGCCTGCACGAGACCCACGAGCAGTACTTC.

In its sample, this clone was seen a few times. V usage is TRBV2 and J usage is TRBJ2-3; 10 bases fit TRBD2. V shed 7 bases, J shed 2 bases, and the junction held 9 bases outside the gene matches. The CDR3 is made up of 16 amino acids. From germline, CDR1 is SNHLY and CDR2 FYNNEI. As DNA, the CDR3 is TGTGCCAGCATCAATCTAGCGGGAGTGCACACAGATACGCAGTATTTT. It translates to CASINLAGVHTDTQYF. Variable domain in full (rest from reference TRBV2 and TRBJ2-3): EPEVTQTPSHQVTQMGQEVILRCVPISNHLYFYWYRQILGQKVEFLVSFYNNEISEKSEIFDDQFSVERPDGSNFTLKIRSTKLEDSAMYFCASINLAGVHTDTQYFGPGTRLTVL.

The rearrangement links TRBV13 to TRBJ1-1, with D uncertain. V dropped 1 base and J dropped 8 bases, with 8 bases sitting between them. Looked up from germline, CDR1 is PRHDT and CDR2 is FYEKMQ (reference sequence). This CDR3 region has 12 residues. CDR3 coding DNA: TGTGCCAGCAGCTTAGTCTATGGGGAAGCTTTCTTT. This gives the protein CASSLVYGEAFF.

The chain carries TRBV28 and TRBJ2-1, with 16 bases identical to TRBD2. Germline V gives CDR1 MDHEN, CDR2 SYDVKM. The CDR3 has 14 residues. V lost 8 bases and J lost 9; bases outside the gene matches: 4. DNA of the CDR3: TGTGCCAGCCGAGGGACTAGCGGGAGGGCTGAGCAGTTCTTC. Residues: CASRGTSGRAEQFF. Variable domain in full (rest from reference TRBV28 and TRBJ2-1): DVKVTQSSRYLVKRTGEKVFLECVQDMDHENMFWYRQDPGLGLRLIYFSYDVKMKEKGDIPEGYSVSREKKERFSLILESASTNQTSMYLCASRGTSGRAEQFFGPGTRLTVL.

This clone was picked up a small number of times. V usage is TRBV7-6 and J usage is TRBJ2-3; the D call may be TRBD1 or TRBD2 (5 bases each). Germline CDR1 SGHVS, CDR2 FNYEAQ. The CDR3 loop spans 17 amino acids. Trimming shortened V by 1 base and J by 3 bases, and 17 bases separated the two germline ends. The CDR3 protein is CASSLVLSGQPTDTQYF. The CDR3 DNA reads TGTGCCAGCAGCTTAGTACTTTCGGGGCAACCAACAGATACGCAGTATTTT.

In its sample, this clone was seen a few times. The V call is TRBV9, the J call TRBJ2-7, with unresolved D. V was trimmed by 0 bases and J by 4 bases, leaving 14 bases between them. Germline V gene lookup returns CDR1 SGDLS and CDR2 YYNGEE. There are 15 residues in the CDR3. The CDR3 region has the DNA TGTGCCAGCAGCGTAGCTTCAGCAAGCGAATACGAGCAGTACTTC. Protein product: CASSVASASEYEQYF.

The gene calls are TRBV19 and TRBJ1-1; maybe TRBD1 (6 bases). V was trimmed by 3 bases and J by 6 bases, leaving 20 bases between them. The CDR3 is made up of 16 amino acids. CDR1 is LNHDA and CDR2 is SQIVND in the germline V gene (reference sequence). Here the CDR3 reads CASSIGPVGGFAEAFF. For the CDR3, the DNA is TGTGCCAGTAGTATCGGACCAGTCGGGGGCTTCGCTGAAGCTTTCTTT.

The chain combines TRBV11-1 with TRBJ2-7, with a tentative D call TRBD2 (5 bases). This CDR3 spans 15 amino acids. V gave up 5 bases and J gave up 2 bases, with 16 bases separating them. Germline V gives CDR1 SGHAT, CDR2 FQDESV (reference sequence). Here the CDR3 DNA reads TGTGCCAGCAGCCAAAACCCAGCGGCGACCTACGAGCAGTACTTC. Its protein is CASSQNPAATYEQYF.

The rearrangement links TRBV6-5 to TRBJ2-3, with a weak D call TRBD1 (6 bases). Trimming removed 6 bases from V and 3 bases from J, with 16 bases in between. This CDR3 is 15 amino acids long. The germline V gene encodes CDR1 MNHEY and CDR2 SVGAGI. Written as DNA, the CDR3 is TGTGCCAGCAGAGCACAGGGTATAGCAACAGATACGCAGTATTTT. Translated: CASRAQGIATDTQYF.

The chain links TRBV11-2 to TRBJ2-5; TRBD2 agrees at 13 bases. The CDR3 spans 19 residues. Looked up from germline, CDR1 is SGHAT and CDR2 is FQNNGV. With 5 bases clipped from V and 0 bases from J, the junction kept 12 bases outside the gene matches. CDR3 coding DNA: TGTGCCAGCAGCCCGCGACCCGGACTAGCGGGGGAGTACCAAGAGACCCAGTACTTC. Its protein product is CASSPRPGLAGEYQETQYF.

This clone was observed a few times. The chain is built from TRBV11-2 and TRBJ2-2; 10 bases are a match to TRBD1. From germline, CDR1 is SGHAT and CDR2 FQNNGV. V dropped 4 bases and J dropped 4; count of bases not matched to a gene: 3. The CDR3 contains 15 residues. DNA of the CDR3: TGTGCCAGCAGCTGGGACAGGGGTGCCACCGGGGAGCTGTTTTTT. Translated: CASSWDRGATGELFF.

The chain combines TRBV7-2 with TRBJ2-3, with 14 bases fitting TRBD2. The CDR3 totals 18 residues. J lost 8 bases, V lost 2 bases, and 12 bases had no gene match. CDR1 is SGHTA and CDR2 is FQGNSA in the germline V gene. This CDR3 is CASSLTGTSGSSGGTQYF. The CDR3 region has the DNA TGTGCCAGCAGCTTAACCGGGACTAGCGGGAGCAGTGGGGGTACGCAGTATTTT.